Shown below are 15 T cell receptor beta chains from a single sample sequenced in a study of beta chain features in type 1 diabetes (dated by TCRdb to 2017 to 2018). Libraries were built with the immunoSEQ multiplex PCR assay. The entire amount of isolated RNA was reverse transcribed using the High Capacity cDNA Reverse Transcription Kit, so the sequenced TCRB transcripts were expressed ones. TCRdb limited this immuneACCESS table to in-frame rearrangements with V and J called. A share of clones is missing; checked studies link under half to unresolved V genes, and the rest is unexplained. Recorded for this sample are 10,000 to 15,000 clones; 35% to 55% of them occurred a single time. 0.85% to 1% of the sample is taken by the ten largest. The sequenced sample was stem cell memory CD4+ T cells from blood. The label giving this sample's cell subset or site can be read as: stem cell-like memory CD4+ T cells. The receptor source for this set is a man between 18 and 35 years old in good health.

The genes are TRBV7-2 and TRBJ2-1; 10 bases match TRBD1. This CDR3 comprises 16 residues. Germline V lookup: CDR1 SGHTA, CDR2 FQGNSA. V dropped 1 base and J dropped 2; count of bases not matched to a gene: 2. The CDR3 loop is CASSLVGTGAYNEQFF. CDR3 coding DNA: TGTGCCAGCAGCTTAGTTGGGACAGGGGCCTACAATGAGCAGTTCTTC.

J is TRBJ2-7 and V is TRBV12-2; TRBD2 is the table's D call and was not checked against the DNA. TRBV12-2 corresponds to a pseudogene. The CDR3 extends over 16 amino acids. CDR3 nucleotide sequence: TGTGCAAGTCGCTGTGGACTAGCGGGGGAATCCTACGAGCAGTACTTC. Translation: CASRCGLAGESYEQYF.

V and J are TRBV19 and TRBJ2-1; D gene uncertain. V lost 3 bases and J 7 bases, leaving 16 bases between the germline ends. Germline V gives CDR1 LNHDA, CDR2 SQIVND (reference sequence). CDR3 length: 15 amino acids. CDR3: CASSMQLLRFNEQFF. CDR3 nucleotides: TGTGCCAGTAGTATGCAGCTGCTGCGGTTTAATGAGCAGTTCTTC.

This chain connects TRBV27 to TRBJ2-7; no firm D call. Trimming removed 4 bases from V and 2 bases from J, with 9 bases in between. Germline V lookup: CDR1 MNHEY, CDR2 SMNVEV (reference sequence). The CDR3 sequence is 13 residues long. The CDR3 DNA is TGTGCCAGCAGTTCCCATCGGGCCTACGAGCAGTACTTC. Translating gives CASSSHRAYEQYF.

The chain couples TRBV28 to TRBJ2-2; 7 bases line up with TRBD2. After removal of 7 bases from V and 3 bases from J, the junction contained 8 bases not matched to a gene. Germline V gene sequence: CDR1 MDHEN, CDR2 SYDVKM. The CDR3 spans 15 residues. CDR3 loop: CASTLGGTHTGELFF. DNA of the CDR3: TGTGCCAGCACTCTGGGGGGGACCCACACCGGGGAGCTGTTTTTT.

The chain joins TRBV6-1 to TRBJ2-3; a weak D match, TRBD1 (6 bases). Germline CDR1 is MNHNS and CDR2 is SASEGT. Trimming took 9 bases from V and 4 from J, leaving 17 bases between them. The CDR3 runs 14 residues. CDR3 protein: CASASGATPDTQYF. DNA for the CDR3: TGTGCCAGTGCGTCAGGGGCAACCCCAGATACGCAGTATTTT.

CDR3 amino acids: CASSQDQGREKLFF. CDR3 nucleotide sequence: TGTGCCAGCAGCCAAGATCAGGGGAGAGAAAAACTGTTTTTT. The V gene is TRBV14, the J gene TRBJ1-4; weak D call: TRBD1 (6 bases). The CDR3 has 14 amino acids. V shed 0 bases and J shed 8 bases, with 10 bases lying between them. Germline lookup yields CDR1 SGHDN and CDR2 FVKESK.

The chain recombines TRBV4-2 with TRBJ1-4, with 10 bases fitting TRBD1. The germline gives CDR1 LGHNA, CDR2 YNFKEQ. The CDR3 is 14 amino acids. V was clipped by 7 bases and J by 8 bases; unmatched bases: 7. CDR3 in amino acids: CASTQDRGNEKLFF. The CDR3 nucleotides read TGTGCCAGCACCCAGGACAGGGGGAACGAAAAACTGTTTTTT.

The CDR3 is CASSQLGQGAIYSPLHF. CDR3 in DNA: TGCGCCAGCAGCCAACTCGGACAGGGGGCGATTTATTCACCCCTCCACTTT. V gene TRBV4-3 combines with J gene TRBJ1-6; 11 nucleotides match TRBD1. The CDR3 is made up of 17 amino acids. Looked up from germline, CDR1 is LGHNA and CDR2 is YSLEER. The ends lost 2 bases at V and 8 bases at J; junction bases unmatched: 8.

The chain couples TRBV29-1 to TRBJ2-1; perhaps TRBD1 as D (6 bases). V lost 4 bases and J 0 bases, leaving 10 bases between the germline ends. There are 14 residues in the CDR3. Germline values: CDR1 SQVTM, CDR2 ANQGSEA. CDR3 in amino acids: CSVGNRASYNEQFF. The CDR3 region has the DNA TGCAGCGTTGGGAACAGGGCCTCCTACAATGAGCAGTTCTTC.

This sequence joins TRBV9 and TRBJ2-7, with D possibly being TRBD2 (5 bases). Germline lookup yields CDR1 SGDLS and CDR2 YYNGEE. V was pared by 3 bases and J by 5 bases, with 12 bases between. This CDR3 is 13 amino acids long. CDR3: CASSASRGNEQYF. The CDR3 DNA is TGTGCCAGCAGCGCAAGTCGGGGTAACGAGCAGTACTTC.

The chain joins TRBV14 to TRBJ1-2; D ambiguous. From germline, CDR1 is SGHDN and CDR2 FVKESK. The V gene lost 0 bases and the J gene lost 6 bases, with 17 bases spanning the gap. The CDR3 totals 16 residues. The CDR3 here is CASSQDRARARDGYTF. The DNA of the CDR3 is TGTGCCAGCAGCCAAGATAGGGCAAGGGCGAGGGATGGCTACACCTTC.

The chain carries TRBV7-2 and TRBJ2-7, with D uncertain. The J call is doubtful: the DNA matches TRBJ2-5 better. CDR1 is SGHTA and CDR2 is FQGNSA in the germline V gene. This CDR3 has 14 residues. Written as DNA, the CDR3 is TGTGCCAGCAGCTGGTATAACAGAAAAGAGACCCAGTACTTC. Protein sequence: CASSWYNRKETQYF.

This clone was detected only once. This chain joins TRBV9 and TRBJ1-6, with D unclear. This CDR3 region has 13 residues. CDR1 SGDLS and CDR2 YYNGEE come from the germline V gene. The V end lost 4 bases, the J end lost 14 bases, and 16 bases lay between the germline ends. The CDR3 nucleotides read TGTGCCAGCAGCCCTACCACCGCCGGTTCCCTCCACTTT. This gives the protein CASSPTTAGSLHF.

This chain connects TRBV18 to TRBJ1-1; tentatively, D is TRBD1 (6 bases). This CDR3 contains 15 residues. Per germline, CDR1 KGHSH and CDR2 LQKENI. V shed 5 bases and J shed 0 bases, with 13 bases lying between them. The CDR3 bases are TGTGCCAGCTCAATCGCGGGGGCCGTGAACACTGAAGCTTTCTTT. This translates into CASSIAGAVNTEAFF.